The 30 T cell receptor beta chains presented below share a single source sample, sequenced in a study of T-cell memory formation after mild COVID-19. TCRdb reprocessed the 5' RACE reads with MiXCR, giving one entry per CDR3 protein. The sample consists of roughly 100,000 distinct CDR3 sequences, roughly 16% of them appearing once. The sample taken for sequencing was PBMCs or a T cell subset sorted from them (not recorded which). The receptors originated from a man aged 18 to 29 who had mild COVID-19 (a few samples of this study predate the infection). Cell type and time point are not known.

This clonotype was recorded a few times. V usage is TRBV5-4 and J usage is TRBJ2-3; the D is unclear. The germline CDR1 and CDR2 sequences are SGHNT and YYREEE (reference sequence). Trimming removed 0 bases from V and 5 bases from J, with 13 bases in between. This CDR3 is built from 15 residues. DNA for the CDR3: TGTGCCAGCAGCTTGGTCCAGACTCTCGGAGATACGCAGTATTTT. Translation gives CASSLVQTLGDTQYF.

In the case of this clonotype: Its ends do not fully match the called genes, so a read error is possible. This chain uses TRBV29-1 with TRBJ1-1; D possibly corresponds to TRBD1 (5 bases). The CDR3 extends over 11 amino acids. The germline V gene encodes CDR1 SQVTM and CDR2 ANQGSEA. CDR3 sequence reads: CTGLRNTEAFF. The CDR3 DNA is TGTACAGGTCTGAGGAACACTGAAGCTTTCTTT.

This clonotype was observed a handful of times. The V gene is TRBV27, the J gene TRBJ1-2; D unresolved. The CDR3 runs 13 residues. CDR1 and CDR2 from the germline V gene are MNHEY and SMNVEV (reference sequence). The V and J ends lost 0 bases and 5 bases respectively, with 7 bases between them. CDR3 loop: CASSLSRGYGYTF. Written as DNA, the CDR3 is TGTGCCAGCAGTTTATCGCGAGGTTATGGCTACACCTTC.

V gene TRBV6-5 combines with J gene TRBJ2-2; no definite D call. With 2 bases removed from V and 7 bases from J, the gap between germline ends came to 8 bases. The CDR3 is made up of 13 amino acids. Germline assignment: CDR1 MNHEY and CDR2 SVGAGI. CDR3 sequence reads: CASSYGVGGELFF. The CDR3 DNA reads as TGTGCCAGCAGTTACGGGGTGGGCGGGGAGCTGTTTTTT.

In its sample, this clonotype was seen many times. The J gene is TRBJ2-5, the V gene TRBV18; 13 bases are shared with TRBD2. This CDR3 has 18 residues. Germline loops: CDR1 KGHSH, CDR2 LQKENI. V lost 3 bases, J lost 4 bases, and 11 bases stayed unmatched. CDR3 amino acids: CASSPPGLAGDSLETQYF. CDR3 sequence (DNA): TGTGCCAGCTCACCGCCAGGACTAGCGGGGGACAGTCTAGAGACCCAGTACTTC.

This clonotype came up a few times. This CDR3 reads CASSTGTSGSTDTQYF. The DNA of the CDR3 is TGTGCCAGTAGTACCGGGACTAGCGGGAGCACAGATACGCAGTATTTT. The chain is built from TRBV19 and TRBJ2-3; 12 nucleotides agree with TRBD2. The CDR3 has 16 amino acids. Trimming at V came to 4 bases and at J to 0 bases, leaving 2 bases not matched to a gene. Germline V gene lookup returns CDR1 LNHDA and CDR2 SQIVND (reference sequence). Using reference TRBV19 and TRBJ2-3 for the parts outside the CDR3, the full variable domain is DGGITQSPKYLFRKEGQNVTLSCEQNLNHDAMYWYRQDPGQGLRLIYYSQIVNDFQKGDIAEGYSVSREKKESFPLTVTSAQKNPTAFYLCASSTGTSGSTDTQYFGPGTRLTVL.

This clonotype was found a few times. The CDR3 protein is CSGELANYGYTF. As DNA, the CDR3 is TGCAGCGGAGAGTTAGCTAACTATGGCTACACCTTC. The chain combines TRBV29-1 with TRBJ1-2; D gene ambiguous. The CDR3 runs 12 residues. V was shortened by 7 bases and J by 0 bases, with 9 bases between the two germline ends. Looked up from germline, CDR1 is SQVTM and CDR2 is ANQGSEA.

CDR3: CASSPAFEDEKLFF. DNA of the CDR3: TGTGCCAGCTCACCGGCCTTTGAGGATGAAAAACTGTTTTTT. The chain uses TRBV18 and TRBJ1-4; D remains ambiguous. The CDR3 extends over 14 amino acids. Germline V gene data show CDR1 as KGHSH and CDR2 as LQKENI. V was clipped by 3 bases and J by 6 bases, with 11 bases between them.

This chain joins TRBV12-3 or TRBV12-4 and TRBJ1-3; TRBD1 might be the D (6 bases). V lost 3 bases and J 4 bases, leaving 10 bases between the germline ends. The CDR3 has 14 residues. Here the CDR3 DNA reads TGTGCCAGCAGTTTCGGGGGGCCAGGAAACACCATATATTTT. Its translation: CASSFGGPGNTIYF.

This sequence joins TRBV4-3 and TRBJ2-3, with 13 bases lining up with TRBD2. Germline-derived CDR1 and CDR2 are LGHNA and YSLEER. The V gene end was trimmed by 2 bases and the J gene end by 5 bases; junction bases not matched to a gene: 1. The CDR3 covers 15 residues. Written as DNA, the CDR3 is TGCGCCAGCAGCCAAACTAGCGGGGGGGGAGATACGCAGTATTTT. Its translation is CASSQTSGGGDTQYF.

The CDR3 reads CASNRGQAQETQYF. The CDR3 DNA reads as TGTGCCAGCAACCGTGGACAGGCTCAAGAGACCCAGTACTTC. The chain employs TRBV7-2 and TRBJ2-5; 7 bases fit TRBD1. Germline assignment: CDR1 SGHTA and CDR2 FQGNSA. V was pared by 7 bases and J by 2 bases, with 7 bases of the junction left unmatched. The CDR3 consists of 14 residues.

The chain links TRBV7-9 to TRBJ2-1, with a possible D match to TRBD2 (6 bases). The germline V and J ends were trimmed by 1 base and 6 bases, with 13 bases remaining between them. The CDR3 sequence is 15 residues long. Per germline, CDR1 SEHNR and CDR2 FQNEAQ (reference sequence). CDR3 amino acids: CASSLDGGPANEQFF. The CDR3 DNA sequence: TGTGCCAGCAGCTTAGACGGGGGACCCGCCAATGAGCAGTTCTTC.

The DNA of the CDR3 is TGTGCCAGCAGCTCATCAGGGGGAATCGGAGATACGCAGTATTTT. It yields the protein CASSSSGGIGDTQYF. This chain uses TRBV7-2 with TRBJ2-3; 7 nucleotides match TRBD1. The CDR3 sequence is 15 residues long. Germline V gene lookup returns CDR1 SGHTA and CDR2 FQGNSA. J gave up 5 bases and V 4 bases, and 9 bases lay outside the gene matches.

At least ten counts were recorded for this clonotype. The V gene is TRBV4-1, the J gene TRBJ2-3; 8 bases map to TRBD2. Germline trimming cut 8 bases from V and 5 bases from J; bases unmatched to any gene: 12. The CDR3 runs 15 residues. CDR1 is MGHRA, CDR2 YSYEKL, per germline. Here the CDR3 DNA reads TGCGCCAGCGACGCCGGGACTAGAGGGCTAGATACGCAGTATTTT. This gives the protein CASDAGTRGLDTQYF.

The chain joins TRBV6-5 to TRBJ1-5; D not certain. Looked up from germline, CDR1 is MNHEY and CDR2 is SVGAGI. The CDR3 runs 13 residues. V lost 6 bases to trimming and J lost 7 bases, with 13 bases between them. The CDR3 here is CASSSGPVQPQHF. Here the CDR3 DNA reads TGTGCCAGCAGCTCCGGACCGGTCCAGCCCCAGCATTTT.

The chain links TRBV10-1 to TRBJ2-5, with D possibly called TRBD1 or TRBD2 (5 bases each). The V gene's germline CDR1 is WNHNN and CDR2 SYGVQD (reference sequence). Trimming removed 4 bases at V and 3 bases at J, with 15 bases between. The CDR3 is 15 residues long. The CDR3 DNA reads TGCGCCAGCAGTGCAACCGGGACCGGCGAAGAGACCCAGTACTTC. It yields the protein CASSATGTGEETQYF.

The chain carries TRBV20-1 and TRBJ2-7; TRBD2 matches at 13 bases. Losses at the gene ends were 3 bases for V and 4 bases for J; bases not matched to a gene: 9. Germline V gene data show CDR1 as DFQATT and CDR2 as SNEGSKA (reference sequence). The CDR3 is made up of 16 amino acids. CDR3: CSASFPEGLAGYEQYV. The CDR3 DNA reads as TGCAGTGCTAGTTTCCCAGAGGGACTAGCGGGGTACGAGCAGTACGTC.

The chain recombines TRBV27 with TRBJ2-7; 8 positions agree with TRBD1. This CDR3 contains 15 residues. Losses at the gene ends were 6 bases for V and 1 base for J; bases not matched to a gene: 8. Looked up from germline, CDR1 is MNHEY and CDR2 is SMNVEV (reference sequence). This CDR3 is CASRPGQEPSYEQYF. CDR3 bases: TGTGCCAGCAGACCGGGACAGGAACCTTCCTACGAGCAGTACTTC.

The CDR3, as DNA: TGTGCCAGCAGGGAGGCCGGGACAGGGCTCAACACTGAAGCTTTCTTT. Encoded protein: CASREAGTGLNTEAFF. This chain joins TRBV28 and TRBJ1-1; 9 bases match TRBD1. The CDR3 extends over 16 amino acids. Germline loops: CDR1 MDHEN, CDR2 SYDVKM. J lost 2 bases, V lost 6 bases, and 10 bases had no gene match.

J is TRBJ2-5 and V is TRBV9; D ambiguous. The CDR3 spans 13 residues. The germline V gene encodes CDR1 SGDLS and CDR2 YYNGEE. Trimming cost V 0 bases and J 5 bases, with 8 bases left between them. Written as DNA, the CDR3 is TGTGCCAGCAGCGTAGATCCAAGTGAGACCCAGTACTTC. Its protein is CASSVDPSETQYF.

The chain recombines TRBV4-1 with TRBJ1-2; 7 nucleotides agree with TRBD1. V lost 4 bases, J lost 7 bases, and 12 bases stayed unmatched. The CDR3 runs to 15 residues. Germline loops: CDR1 MGHRA, CDR2 YSYEKL. CDR3 coding DNA: TGCGCCAGCAGCCCCCGGACAGGACGCGTCGGTGGCTACACCTTC. Its translation: CASSPRTGRVGGYTF.

The sample holds a few counts of this clonotype. The chain recombines TRBV7-9 with TRBJ2-7; 8 nucleotides match TRBD1. CDR3 length equals 17 residues. Trimming cost V 5 bases and J 4 bases; bases outside gene matches: 16. Germline V lookup: CDR1 SEHNR, CDR2 FQNEAQ (reference sequence). The CDR3 is CASSHPPQGGPAYEQYV. In DNA, the CDR3 is TGTGCCAGCAGCCACCCTCCACAGGGGGGACCAGCATACGAGCAGTACGTC.

The CDR3 here is CASSLIVGGNQPQHF. Written as DNA, the CDR3 is TGTGCCAGCAGCTTAATCGTGGGGGGCAATCAGCCCCAGCATTTT. This chain links TRBV7-2 with TRBJ1-5, with TRBD1 as a possible D gene (5 bases). Germline assignment: CDR1 SGHTA and CDR2 FQGNSA. The length of the CDR3 is 15 residues. V was cut by 2 bases and J by 2 bases, with 10 bases left in between.

With regard to this clonotype: One junction end does not reproduce the germline sequence, and a read error may be involved. This rearrangement joins TRBV29-1 to TRBJ2-5; TRBD1 might be the D (6 bases). CDR1 and CDR2 from the germline V gene are SQVTM and ANQGSEA. CDR3 size: 10 residues. DNA for the CDR3: TGCAGCGTTGAGGGCAGGGGAACCGACTTC. It translates to CSVEGRGTDF.

The chain recombines TRBV2 with TRBJ2-3; TRBD2 is a possible D gene (6 bases). The CDR3 runs 14 residues. Germline CDR1 is SNHLY and CDR2 is FYNNEI. Trimming cost V 2 bases and J 10 bases, with 16 bases left between them. CDR3 region: CASSEIRGDSAQYF. In DNA form, the CDR3 reads TGTGCCAGCAGTGAAATTCGTGGGGACTCAGCGCAGTATTTT.

This clonotype was counted between two and nine times. The rearrangement joins TRBV7-6 to TRBJ2-5, with 7 bases matching TRBD1. CDR3 size: 13 residues. Germline trimming cut 5 bases from V and 5 bases from J; bases unmatched to any gene: 5. CDR1 and CDR2 (germline): SGHVS, FNYEAQ. The CDR3 region is CASSGSGGETQYF. CDR3 nucleotide sequence: TGTGCCAGCAGCGGGTCAGGGGGTGAGACCCAGTACTTC.

With respect to this clonotype: This CDR3 fails to terminate in the conserved phenylalanine or tryptophan, so it likely reflects a read error. V and J are TRBV15 and TRBJ1-2; perhaps TRBD1 as D (5 bases). The length of the CDR3 is 16 residues. Germline-derived CDR1 and CDR2 are LNHNV and YYDKDF (reference sequence). Trimming cost V 0 bases and J 8 bases, with 19 bases left between them. CDR3 nucleotides: TGTGCCACCAGCAGAGAGAGTACCCGGGGGGGGTACGGCTACACCTTA. Translation: CATSRESTRGGYGYTL.

The CDR3 sequence: CASSLRYEQYV. The CDR3 DNA is TGTGCCAGCAGCTTAAGGTACGAGCAGTACGTC. This sequence joins TRBV7-2 and TRBJ2-7; D is unresolved. Germline V lookup: CDR1 SGHTA, CDR2 FQGNSA. V was cut by 2 bases and J by 4 bases, with 3 bases left in between. The CDR3 is 11 residues long.

This sequence joins TRBV30 and TRBJ2-1, with a tentative D call TRBD2 (5 bases). This CDR3 is built from 15 residues. Trimming took off 3 bases at V and 9 bases at J, with 21 bases between the two ends. From germline, CDR1 is GTSNPN and CDR2 SVGIG (reference sequence). Here the CDR3 DNA reads TGTGCCTGGAGCGGGATCTCCGGGGAGTACCGTGAGCAGTTCTTC. Its protein is CAWSGISGEYREQFF.

The chain combines TRBV7-9 with TRBJ1-2, with TRBD1 matching 7 bases. Germline assignment: CDR1 SEHNR and CDR2 FQNEAQ (reference sequence). V gave up 5 bases and J gave up 7 bases; unmatched junction bases: 10. CDR3 length: 14 amino acids. The CDR3 DNA follows: TGTGCCAGCAGCGTAATCTCCAGGGGGGCTGGCTACACCTTC. Translated: CASSVISRGAGYTF.